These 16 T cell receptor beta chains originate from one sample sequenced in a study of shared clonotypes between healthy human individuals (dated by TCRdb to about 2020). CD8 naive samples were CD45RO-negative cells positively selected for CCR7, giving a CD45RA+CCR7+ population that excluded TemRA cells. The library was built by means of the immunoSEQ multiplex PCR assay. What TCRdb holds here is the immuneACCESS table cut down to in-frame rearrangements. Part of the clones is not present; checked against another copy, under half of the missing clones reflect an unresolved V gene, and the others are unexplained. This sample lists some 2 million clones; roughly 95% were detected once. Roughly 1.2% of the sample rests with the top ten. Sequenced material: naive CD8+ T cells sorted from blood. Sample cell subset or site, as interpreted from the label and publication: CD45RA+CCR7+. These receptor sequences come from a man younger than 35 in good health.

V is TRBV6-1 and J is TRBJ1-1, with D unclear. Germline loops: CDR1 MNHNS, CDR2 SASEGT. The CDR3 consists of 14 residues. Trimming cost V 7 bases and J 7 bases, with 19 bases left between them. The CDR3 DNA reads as TGTGCCAGCAACTCAGTCCCAGGATTTAGTGAAGCTTTCTTT. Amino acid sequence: CASNSVPGFSEAFF.

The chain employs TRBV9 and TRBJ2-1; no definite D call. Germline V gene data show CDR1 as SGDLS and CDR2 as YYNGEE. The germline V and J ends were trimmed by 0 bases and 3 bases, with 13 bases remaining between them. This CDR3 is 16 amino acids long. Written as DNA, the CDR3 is TGTGCCAGCAGCGTAGCCCCCTCCTTATACTACAATGAGCAGTTCTTC. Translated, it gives CASSVAPSLYYNEQFF.

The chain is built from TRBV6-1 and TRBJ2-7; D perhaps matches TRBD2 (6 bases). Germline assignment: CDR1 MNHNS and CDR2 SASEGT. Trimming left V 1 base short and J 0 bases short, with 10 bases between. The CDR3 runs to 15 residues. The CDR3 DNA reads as TGTGCCAGCAGTGAAGTGGGACTGCTCTCCTACGAGCAGTACTTC. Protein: CASSEVGLLSYEQYF.

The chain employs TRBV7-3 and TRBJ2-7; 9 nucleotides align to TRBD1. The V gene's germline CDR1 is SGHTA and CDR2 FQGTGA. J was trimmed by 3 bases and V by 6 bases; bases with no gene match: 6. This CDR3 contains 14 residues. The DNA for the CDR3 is TGTGCCAGCAGGGCGACAGGGGGGTTCTACGAGCAGTACTTC. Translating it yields CASRATGGFYEQYF.

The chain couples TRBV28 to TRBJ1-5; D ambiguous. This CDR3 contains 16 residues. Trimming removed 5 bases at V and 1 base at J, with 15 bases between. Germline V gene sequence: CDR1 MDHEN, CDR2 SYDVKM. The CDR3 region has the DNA TGTGCCAGCAGTAGCGTGGCAGGTATAAGCAATCAGCCCCAGCATTTT. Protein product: CASSSVAGISNQPQHF.

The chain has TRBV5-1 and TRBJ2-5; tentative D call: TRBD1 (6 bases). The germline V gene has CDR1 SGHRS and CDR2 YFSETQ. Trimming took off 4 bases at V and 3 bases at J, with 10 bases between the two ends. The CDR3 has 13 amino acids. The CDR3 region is CASSRGSEETQYF. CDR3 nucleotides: TGCGCCAGCAGCAGGGGGTCAGAAGAGACCCAGTACTTC.

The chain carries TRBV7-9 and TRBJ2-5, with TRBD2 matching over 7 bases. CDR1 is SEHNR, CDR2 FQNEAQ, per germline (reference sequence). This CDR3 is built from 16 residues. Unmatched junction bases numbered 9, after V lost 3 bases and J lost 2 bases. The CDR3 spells CASSFKPGGAQETQYF. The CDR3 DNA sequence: TGTGCCAGCAGCTTTAAGCCGGGGGGTGCTCAAGAGACCCAGTACTTC. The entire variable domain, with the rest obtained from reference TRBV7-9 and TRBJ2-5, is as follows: DTGVSQNPRHKITKRGQNVTFRCDPISEHNRLYWYRQTLGQGPEFLTYFQNEAQLEKSRLLSDRFSAERPKGSFSTLEIQRTEQGDSAMYLCASSFKPGGAQETQYFGPGTRLLVL.

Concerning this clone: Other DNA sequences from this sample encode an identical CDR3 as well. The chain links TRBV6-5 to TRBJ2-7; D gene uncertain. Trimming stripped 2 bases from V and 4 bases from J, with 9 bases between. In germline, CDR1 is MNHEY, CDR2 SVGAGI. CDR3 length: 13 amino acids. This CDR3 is CASSYSLGYEQYF. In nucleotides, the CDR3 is TGTGCCAGCAGTTACAGCCTGGGGTACGAGCAGTACTTC.

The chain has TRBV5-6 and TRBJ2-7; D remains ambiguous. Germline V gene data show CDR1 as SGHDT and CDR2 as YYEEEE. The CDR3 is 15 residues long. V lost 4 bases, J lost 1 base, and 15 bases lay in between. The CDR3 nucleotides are TGTGCCAGCAGCCATCCCTCTACACTTTCCTACGAGCAGTACTTC. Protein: CASSHPSTLSYEQYF.

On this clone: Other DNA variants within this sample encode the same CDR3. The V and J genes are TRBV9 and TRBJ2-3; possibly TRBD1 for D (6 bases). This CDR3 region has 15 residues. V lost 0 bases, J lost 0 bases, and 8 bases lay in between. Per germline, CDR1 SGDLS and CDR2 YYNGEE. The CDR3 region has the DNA TGTGCCAGCAGCGTAGGGGGGCATAGCACAGATACGCAGTATTTT. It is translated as CASSVGGHSTDTQYF.

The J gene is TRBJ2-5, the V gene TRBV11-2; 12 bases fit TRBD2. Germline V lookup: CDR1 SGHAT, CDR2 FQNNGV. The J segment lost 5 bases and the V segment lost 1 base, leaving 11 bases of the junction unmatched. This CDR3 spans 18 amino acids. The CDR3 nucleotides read TGTGCCAGCAGCTTAGGATCGACTAGCGGGGGCCGGGGGGAGACCCAGTACTTC. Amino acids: CASSLGSTSGGRGETQYF.

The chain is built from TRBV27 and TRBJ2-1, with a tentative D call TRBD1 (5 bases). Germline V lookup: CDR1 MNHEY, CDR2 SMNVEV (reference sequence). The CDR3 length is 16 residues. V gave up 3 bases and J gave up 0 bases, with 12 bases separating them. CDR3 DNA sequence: TGTGCCAGCAGTTTTTCCGCCAGGGCCTCCTACAATGAGCAGTTCTTC. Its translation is CASSFSARASYNEQFF.

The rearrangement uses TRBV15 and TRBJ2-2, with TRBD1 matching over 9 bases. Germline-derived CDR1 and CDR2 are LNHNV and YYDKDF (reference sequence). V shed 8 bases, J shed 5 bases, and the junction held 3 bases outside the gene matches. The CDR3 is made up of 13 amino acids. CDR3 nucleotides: TGTGCCACCGGGACAGGGTTGACCGGGGAGCTGTTTTTT. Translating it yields CATGTGLTGELFF.

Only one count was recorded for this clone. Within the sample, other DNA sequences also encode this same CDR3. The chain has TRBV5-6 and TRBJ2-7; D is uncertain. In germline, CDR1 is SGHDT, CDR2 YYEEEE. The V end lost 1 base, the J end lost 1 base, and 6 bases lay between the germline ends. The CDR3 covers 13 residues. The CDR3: CASSLQWSYEQYF. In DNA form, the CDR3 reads TGTGCCAGCAGCTTGCAATGGTCCTACGAGCAGTACTTC. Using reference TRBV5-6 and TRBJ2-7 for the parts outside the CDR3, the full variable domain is DAGVTQSPTHLIKTRGQQVTLRCSPKSGHDTVSWYQQALGQGPQFIFQYYEEEERQRGNFPDRFSGHQFPNYSSELNVNALLLGDSALYLCASSLQWSYEQYFGPGTRLTVT.

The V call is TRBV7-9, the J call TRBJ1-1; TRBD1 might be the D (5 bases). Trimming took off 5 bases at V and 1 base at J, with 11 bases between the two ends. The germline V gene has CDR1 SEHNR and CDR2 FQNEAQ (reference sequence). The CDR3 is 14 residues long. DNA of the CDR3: TGTGCCAGCAGCCCTTGGGGACCGAACACTGAAGCTTTCTTT. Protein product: CASSPWGPNTEAFF.

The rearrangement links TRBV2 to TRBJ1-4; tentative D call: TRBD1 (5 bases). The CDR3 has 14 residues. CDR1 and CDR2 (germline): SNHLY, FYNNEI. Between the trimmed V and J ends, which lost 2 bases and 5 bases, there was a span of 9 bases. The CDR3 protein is CASSERGENEKLFF. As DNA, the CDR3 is TGTGCCAGCAGTGAACGAGGGGAGAATGAAAAACTGTTTTTT. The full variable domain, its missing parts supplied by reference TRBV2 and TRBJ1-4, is EPEVTQTPSHQVTQMGQEVILRCVPISNHLYFYWYRQILGQKVEFLVSFYNNEISEKSEIFDDQFSVERPDGSNFTLKIRSTKLEDSAMYFCASSERGENEKLFFGSGTQLSVL.